This T cell receptor (beta chain) stems from a study of blood T cell repertoires in COVID-19. The table lists this clone with a count of one. Produced via immunoSEQ multiplex PCR; TCRdb's table is partial and in-frame only. The sample contains fewer than 250,000 clones, 83% of which appear only once. V lost 2 bases and J 11 bases, leaving 12 bases between the germline ends. This CDR3 has 12 residues. CDR1 is MDHEN and CDR2 is SYDVKM in the germline V gene. Sequenced input: PBMCs or T cells enriched from blood (not recorded which). The rearrangement links TRBV28 to TRBJ1-1; tentative D call: TRBD1 (6 bases). The receptor's source is a woman in her forties or fifties who had been exposed to COVID-19. The DNA of the CDR3 is TGTGCCAGCAGTTTAGCAGGGGCGAGGGCTTTCTTT. This sequence encodes CASSLAGARAFF.